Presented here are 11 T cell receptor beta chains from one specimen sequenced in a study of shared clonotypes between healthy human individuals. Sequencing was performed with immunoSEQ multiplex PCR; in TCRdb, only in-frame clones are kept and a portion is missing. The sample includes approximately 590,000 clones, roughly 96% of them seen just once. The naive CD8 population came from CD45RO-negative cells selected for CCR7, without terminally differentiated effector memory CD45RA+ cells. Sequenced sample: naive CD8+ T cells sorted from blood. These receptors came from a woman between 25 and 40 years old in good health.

The CDR3 spells CASSLGSGRSYEQYF. The CDR3 coding sequence is TGTGCCAGCAGCTTAGGTAGCGGGAGGTCCTACGAGCAGTACTTC. This chain uses TRBV13 with TRBJ2-7, with 10 bases that match TRBD2. The J segment lost 1 base and the V segment lost 0 bases, leaving 0 bases of the junction unmatched. The CDR3 is 15 residues long. CDR1 is PRHDT and CDR2 is FYEKMQ in the germline V gene (reference sequence).

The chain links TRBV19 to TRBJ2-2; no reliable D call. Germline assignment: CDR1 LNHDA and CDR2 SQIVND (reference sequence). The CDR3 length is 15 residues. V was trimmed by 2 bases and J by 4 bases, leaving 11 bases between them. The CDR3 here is CASSIRAGATGELFF. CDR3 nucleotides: TGTGCCAGTAGTATAAGGGCAGGAGCCACCGGGGAGCTGTTTTTT.

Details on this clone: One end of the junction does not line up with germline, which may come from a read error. The chain's CDR3 is CASSSDSMNTEVFF. The CDR3 DNA sequence: TGTGCCAGCAGTTCAGACAGTATGAACACTGAAGTTTTCTTT. The gene calls are TRBV7-8 and TRBJ1-1, with D possibly being TRBD1 (5 bases). The CDR3 runs to 14 residues. From germline, CDR1 is SGHVS and CDR2 FQNEAQ.

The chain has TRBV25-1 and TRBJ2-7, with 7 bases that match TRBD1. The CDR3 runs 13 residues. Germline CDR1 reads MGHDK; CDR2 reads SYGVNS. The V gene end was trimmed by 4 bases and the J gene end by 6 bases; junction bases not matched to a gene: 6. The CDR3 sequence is CASSVRQGGEQYF. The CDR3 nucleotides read TGTGCCAGCAGTGTACGACAGGGCGGCGAGCAGTACTTC.

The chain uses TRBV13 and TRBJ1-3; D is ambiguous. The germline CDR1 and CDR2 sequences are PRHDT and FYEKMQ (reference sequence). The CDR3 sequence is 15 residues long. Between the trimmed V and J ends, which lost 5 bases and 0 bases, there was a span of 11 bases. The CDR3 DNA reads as TGTGCCAGCAGCCCGGACGGGTCCTCTGGAAACACCATATATTTT. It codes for CASSPDGSSGNTIYF.

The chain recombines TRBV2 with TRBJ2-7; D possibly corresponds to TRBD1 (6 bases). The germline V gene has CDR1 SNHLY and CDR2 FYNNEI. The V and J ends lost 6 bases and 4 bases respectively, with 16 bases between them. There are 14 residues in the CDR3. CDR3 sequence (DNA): TGTGCCAGCAGACTACAGGGAAATAAGTACGAGCAGTACTTC. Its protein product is CASRLQGNKYEQYF.

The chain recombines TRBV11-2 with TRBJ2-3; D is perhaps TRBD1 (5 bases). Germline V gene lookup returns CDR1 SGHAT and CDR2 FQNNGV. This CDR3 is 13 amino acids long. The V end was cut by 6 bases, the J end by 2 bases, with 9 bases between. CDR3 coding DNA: TGTGCCAGCAGAGAAGGACACACAGATACGCAGTATTTT. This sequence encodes CASREGHTDTQYF. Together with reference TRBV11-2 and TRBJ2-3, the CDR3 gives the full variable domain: EAGVAQSPRYKIIEKRQSVAFWCNPISGHATLYWYQQILGQGPKLLIQFQNNGVVDDSQLPKDRFSAERLKGVDSTLKIQPAKLEDSAVYLCASREGHTDTQYFGPGTRLTVL.

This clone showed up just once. The CDR3 DNA sequence: TGTGCCACCAGCAGGGACTCCGAGCAGTTCTTC. It translates to CATSRDSEQFF. J is TRBJ2-1 and V is TRBV15; tentatively, D is TRBD2 (5 bases). Germline assignment: CDR1 LNHNV and CDR2 YYDKDF (reference sequence). The CDR3 length is 11 residues. Deletions cut 3 bases from V and 10 bases from J, with 7 bases between. The full variable domain, in which reference TRBV15 and TRBJ2-1 provide the parts outside the CDR3, is DAMVIQNPRYQVTQFGKPVTLSCSQTLNHNVMYWYQQKSSQAPKLLFHYYDKDFNNEADTPDNFQSRRPNTSFCFLDIRSPGLGDTAMYLCATSRDSEQFFGPGTRLTVL.

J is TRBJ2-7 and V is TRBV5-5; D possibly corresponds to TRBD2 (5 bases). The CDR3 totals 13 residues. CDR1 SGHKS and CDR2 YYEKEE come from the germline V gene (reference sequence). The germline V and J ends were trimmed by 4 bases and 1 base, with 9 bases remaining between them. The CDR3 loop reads CASSADLSYEQYF. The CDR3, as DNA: TGTGCCAGCAGCGCGGACTTATCCTACGAGCAGTACTTC. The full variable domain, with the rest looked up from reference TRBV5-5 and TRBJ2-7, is DAGVTQSPTHLIKTRGQQVTLRCSPISGHKSVSWYQQVLGQGPQFIFQYYEKEERGRGNFPDRFSARQFPNYSSELNVNALLLGDSALYLCASSADLSYEQYFGPGTRLTVT.

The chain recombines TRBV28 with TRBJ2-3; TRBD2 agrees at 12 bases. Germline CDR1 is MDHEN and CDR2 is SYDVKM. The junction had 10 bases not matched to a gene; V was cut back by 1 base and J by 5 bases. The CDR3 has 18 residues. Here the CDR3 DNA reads TGTGCCAGCAGTTTATCACTAGCGGGAGGTCAGGGGCTAGATACGCAGTATTTT. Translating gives CASSLSLAGGQGLDTQYF.

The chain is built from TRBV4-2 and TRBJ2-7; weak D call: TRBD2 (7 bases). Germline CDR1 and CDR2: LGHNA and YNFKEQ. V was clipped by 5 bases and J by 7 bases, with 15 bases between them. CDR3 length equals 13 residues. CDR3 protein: CASSFGGQGEQYF. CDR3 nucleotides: TGTGCCAGCAGCTTCGGGGGGCAGGGGGAGCAGTACTTC.